These T cell receptor beta chains were read from a single sample in a study of breast tumors, draining lymph nodes, adjacent tissues. TCRdb redid the calling of the multiplex PCR reads with MiXCR, one entry per CDR3 protein. The sample has fewer than 300,000 distinct CDR3 sequences, less than 40% seen once. The specimen sequenced was axillary lymph node tissue. These receptors originate from a female donor with breast cancer. Some clones in this sample may be carry-over from other donors' samples. The CDR3 runs from the conserved cysteine through the conserved F or W. Each record gives: CDR3 protein, CDR3 length, V gene, D gene, J gene. The D gene is left open where the match is weak.

CASSPQTGGNEQYF 14 TRBV18 TRBD1 TRBJ2-7
CASSQVKPTEAFF 13 TRBV4-1 . TRBJ1-1
CASSVGLGGGGELFF 15 TRBV2 . TRBJ2-2
CSARYWTSGYNEQFF 15 TRBV20-1 TRBD2 TRBJ2-1
CAISERGNNSPLHF 14 TRBV10-3 . TRBJ1-6
CASSLSDGNEQFF 13 TRBV7-3 . TRBJ2-1
CASSPLSGSGGASIQYF 17 TRBV5-1 TRBD1 TRBJ2-4
CASGPLAFF 9 TRBV28 . TRBJ1-1
CASSTGLAGYYEQYF 15 TRBV5-5 TRBD2 TRBJ2-7
CASSRGTESGRETQYF 16 TRBV4-3 TRBD2 TRBJ2-5
CAWSPGQGSSGYTF 14 TRBV30 TRBD1 TRBJ1-2
CAWTSGRTSTDTQYF 15 TRBV30 TRBD2 TRBJ2-3
CASSQGYTGSNQPQHF 16 TRBV3-1 . TRBJ1-5
CSASHPTSGSYEQYF 15 TRBV20-1 TRBD2 TRBJ2-7
CASRQHNSGNTIYF 14 TRBV11-3 . TRBJ1-3
CASSHPSAAAQYF 13 TRBV6-2/TRBV6-3 . TRBJ2-5
CASSVLSGASSYNEQFF 17 TRBV9 . TRBJ2-1
CASSFSGDQPQHF 13 TRBV6-5 . TRBJ1-5
CASSPSAGSSYNEQFF 16 TRBV27 . TRBJ2-1
CASSKLALSTDTQYF 15 TRBV19 . TRBJ2-3
CASSLSSYSENVEQFF 16 TRBV19 . TRBJ2-1
CSTRGELTDTQYF 13 TRBV20-1 . TRBJ2-3
CASRPPGLAGGNEQFF 16 TRBV7-9 TRBD2 TRBJ2-1
CSASPGLAGGETQYF 15 TRBV20-1 TRBD2 TRBJ2-5
CSGGRLETGELFF 13 TRBV29-1 . TRBJ2-2
CATSRVETGSGAFF 14 TRBV15 TRBD1 TRBJ1-1
CASSQGTPVISYNGRFF 17 TRBV14 . TRBJ2-1
CATGTGGNSPLHF 13 TRBV6-4 TRBD1 TRBJ1-6
CASSLAVARVSSGYTF 16 TRBV12-3/TRBV12-4 . TRBJ1-2
CSARDFDGISGNTIYF 16 TRBV20-1 . TRBJ1-3
CASTGQPATNEKLFF 15 TRBV25-1 . TRBJ1-4
CASSLVIETQYF 12 TRBV7-9 . TRBJ2-5
CASWDGLIFHYTF 13 TRBV6-6 . TRBJ1-2
CASSWPGLAGGEDTQYF 17 TRBV7-2 TRBD2 TRBJ2-3
CASRRSAGTSYEQYF 15 TRBV11-2 . TRBJ2-7
CSARKGAGQGYEQYF 15 TRBV20-1 TRBD1 TRBJ2-7
CASSLVVGLEHEQFF 15 TRBV12-3/TRBV12-4 TRBD2 TRBJ2-1
CASSPWGQLNEQFF 14 TRBV27 TRBD1 TRBJ2-1
CASSQDRGFGQPQHF 15 TRBV18 TRBD1 TRBJ1-5
CASSSGDSGNEQFF 14 TRBV7-9 . TRBJ2-1
CASSLRLAGAYNEQFF 16 TRBV11-3 TRBD2 TRBJ2-1